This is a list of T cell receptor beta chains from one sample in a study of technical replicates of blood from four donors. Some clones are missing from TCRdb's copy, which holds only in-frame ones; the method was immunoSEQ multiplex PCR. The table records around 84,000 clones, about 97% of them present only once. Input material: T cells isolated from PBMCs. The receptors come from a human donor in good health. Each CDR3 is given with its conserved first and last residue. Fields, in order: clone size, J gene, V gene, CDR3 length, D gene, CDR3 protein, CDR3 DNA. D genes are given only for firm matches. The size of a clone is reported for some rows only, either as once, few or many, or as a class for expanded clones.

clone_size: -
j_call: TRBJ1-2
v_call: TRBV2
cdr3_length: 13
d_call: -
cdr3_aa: CASSEDRENGYTF
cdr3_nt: TGTGCCAGCAGTGAAGACAGGGAGAACGGCTACACCTTC

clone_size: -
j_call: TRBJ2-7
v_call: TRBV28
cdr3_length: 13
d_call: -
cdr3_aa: CASSLSSPDEQYF
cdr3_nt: TGTGCCAGCAGTTTAAGTAGCCCCGACGAGCAGTACTTC

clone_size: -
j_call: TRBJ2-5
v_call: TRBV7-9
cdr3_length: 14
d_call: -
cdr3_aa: CASSPRDNQETQYF
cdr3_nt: TGTGCCAGCAGCCCCCGGGACAACCAAGAGACCCAGTACTTC

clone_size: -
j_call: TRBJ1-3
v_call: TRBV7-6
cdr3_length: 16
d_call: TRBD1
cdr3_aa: CASSIGTGNAGNTIYF
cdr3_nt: TGTGCCAGCAGCATTGGGACAGGGAACGCTGGAAACACCATATATTTT

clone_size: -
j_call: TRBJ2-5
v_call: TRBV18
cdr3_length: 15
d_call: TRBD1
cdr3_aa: CASSRDRTLQETQYF
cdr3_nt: TGTGCCAGCTCCCGGGACAGAACCCTTCAAGAGACCCAGTACTTC

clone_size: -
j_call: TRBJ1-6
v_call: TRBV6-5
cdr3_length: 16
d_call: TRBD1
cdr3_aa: CASSYSQGAGNSPLHF
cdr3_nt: TGTGCCAGCAGTTACTCACAGGGGGCAGGGAATTCACCCCTCCACTTT

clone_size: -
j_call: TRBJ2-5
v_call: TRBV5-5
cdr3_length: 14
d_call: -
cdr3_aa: CASSHPTGEETQYF
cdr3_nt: TGTGCCAGCAGTCATCCGACAGGAGAAGAGACCCAGTACTTC

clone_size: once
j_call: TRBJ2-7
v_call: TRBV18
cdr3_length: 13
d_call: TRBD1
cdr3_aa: CASSPRDSYEQYF
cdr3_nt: TGTGCCAGCTCACCAAGGGACAGCTACGAGCAGTACTTC

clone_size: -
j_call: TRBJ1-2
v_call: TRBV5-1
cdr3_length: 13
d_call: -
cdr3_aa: CASSLGTGYGYTF
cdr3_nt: TGCGCCAGCAGCCTGGGTACAGGATACGGCTACACCTTC

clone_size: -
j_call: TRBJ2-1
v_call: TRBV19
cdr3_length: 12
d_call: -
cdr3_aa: CASSTFYNEQFF
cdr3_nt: TGTGCCAGTAGTACCTTTTACAATGAGCAGTTCTTC

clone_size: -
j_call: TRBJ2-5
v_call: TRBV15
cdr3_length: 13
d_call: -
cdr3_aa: CATSTRGGETQYF
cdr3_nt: TGTGCCACCAGCACCAGGGGCGGAGAGACCCAGTACTTC

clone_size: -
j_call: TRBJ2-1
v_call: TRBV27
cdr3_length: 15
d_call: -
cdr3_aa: CASSLSWGPDNEQFF
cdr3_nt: TGTGCCAGCAGTTTATCGTGGGGGCCGGACAATGAGCAGTTCTTC

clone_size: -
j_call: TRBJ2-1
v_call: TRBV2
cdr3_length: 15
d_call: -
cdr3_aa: CASSRRLDPYNEQFF
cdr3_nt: TGTGCCAGCAGTCGTCGACTAGACCCATACAATGAGCAGTTCTTC

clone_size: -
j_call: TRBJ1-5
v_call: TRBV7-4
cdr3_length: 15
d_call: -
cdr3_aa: CASSLDPGANQPQHF
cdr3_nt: TGTGCCAGCAGCTTAGATCCAGGGGCCAATCAGCCCCAGCATTTT

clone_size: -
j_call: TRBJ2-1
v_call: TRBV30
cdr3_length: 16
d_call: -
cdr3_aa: CAWSALAHSSYNEQFF
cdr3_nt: TGTGCCTGGAGTGCGCTAGCCCATTCCTCCTACAATGAGCAGTTCTTC

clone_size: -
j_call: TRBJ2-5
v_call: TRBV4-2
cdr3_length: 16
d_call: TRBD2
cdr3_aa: CASSQDPSGTGETQYF
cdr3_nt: TGTGCCAGCAGCCAAGACCCTAGCGGGACCGGAGAGACCCAGTACTTC

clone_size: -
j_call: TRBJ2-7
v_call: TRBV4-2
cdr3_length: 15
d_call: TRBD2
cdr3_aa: CASSQGLATPYEQYF
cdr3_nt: TGTGCCAGCAGCCAGGGACTAGCGACCCCCTACGAGCAGTACTTC

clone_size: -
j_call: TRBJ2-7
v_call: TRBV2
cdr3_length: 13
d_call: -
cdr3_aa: CASTPDGRNEQYF
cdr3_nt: TGTGCCAGCACCCCGGATGGGCGAAACGAGCAGTACTTC

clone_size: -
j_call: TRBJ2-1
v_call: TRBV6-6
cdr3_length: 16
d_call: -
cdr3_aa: CASNRGPALARDEQFF
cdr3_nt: TGTGCCAGCAACCGAGGGCCGGCTCTAGCTCGCGATGAGCAGTTCTTC

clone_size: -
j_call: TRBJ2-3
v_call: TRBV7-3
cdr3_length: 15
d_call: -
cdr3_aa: CASSLRLVLPDTQYF
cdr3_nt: TGTGCCAGCAGCTTGCGACTAGTTTTGCCAGATACGCAGTATTTT

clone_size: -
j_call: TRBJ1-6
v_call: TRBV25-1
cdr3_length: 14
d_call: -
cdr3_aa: CASSPPGGASPLHF
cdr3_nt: TGTGCCAGCAGTCCACCCGGGGGAGCCTCACCCCTCCACTTT

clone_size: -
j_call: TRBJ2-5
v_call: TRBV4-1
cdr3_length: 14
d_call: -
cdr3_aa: CASSQSRVEETQYF
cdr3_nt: TGCGCCAGCAGCCAATCGCGAGTCGAGGAGACCCAGTACTTC

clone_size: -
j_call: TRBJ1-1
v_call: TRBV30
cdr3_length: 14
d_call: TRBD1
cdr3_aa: CAWTPGQGNTEAFF
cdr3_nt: TGTGCCTGGACCCCCGGACAGGGGAACACTGAAGCTTTCTTT

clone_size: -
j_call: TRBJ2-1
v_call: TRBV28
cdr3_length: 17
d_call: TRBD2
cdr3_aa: CASSFRGLAGAYNEQFF
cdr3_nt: TGTGCCAGCAGCTTCAGGGGACTAGCGGGGGCCTACAATGAGCAGTTCTTC

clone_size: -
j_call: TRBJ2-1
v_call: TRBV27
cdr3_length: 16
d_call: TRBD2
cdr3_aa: CASSEGLAGGKNEQFF
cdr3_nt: TGTGCCAGCAGTGAGGGACTAGCGGGGGGGAAGAATGAGCAGTTCTTC

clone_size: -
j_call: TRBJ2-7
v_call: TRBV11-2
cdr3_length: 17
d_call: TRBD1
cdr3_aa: CASSTTYRGSESYEQYF
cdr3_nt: TGTGCCAGCAGCACGACGTACAGGGGGAGTGAGTCCTACGAGCAGTACTTC

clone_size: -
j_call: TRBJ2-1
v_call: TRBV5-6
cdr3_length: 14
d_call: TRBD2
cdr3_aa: CASSLGGGYNEQFF
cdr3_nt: TGTGCCAGCAGCTTGGGGGGGGGTTACAATGAGCAGTTCTTC

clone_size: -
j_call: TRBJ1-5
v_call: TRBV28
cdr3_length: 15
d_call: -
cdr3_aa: CASSSLSGGNQPQHF
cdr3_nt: TGTGCCAGCAGCTCTCTGAGTGGGGGGAATCAGCCCCAGCATTTT

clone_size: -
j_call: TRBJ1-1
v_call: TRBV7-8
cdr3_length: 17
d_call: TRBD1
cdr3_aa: CASSFTGTGASRTEAFF
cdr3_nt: TGTGCCAGCAGCTTTACCGGAACAGGGGCGAGTAGGACTGAAGCTTTCTTT

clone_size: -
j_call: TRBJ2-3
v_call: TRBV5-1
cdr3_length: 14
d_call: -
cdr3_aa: CASSLVAVTDTQYF
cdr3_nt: TGCGCCAGCAGCTTGGTGGCGGTCACAGATACGCAGTATTTT

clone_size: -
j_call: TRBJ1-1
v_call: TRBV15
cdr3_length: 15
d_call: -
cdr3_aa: CATSRDHEGNTEAFF
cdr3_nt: TGTGCCACCAGCAGAGATCATGAGGGGAACACTGAAGCTTTCTTT

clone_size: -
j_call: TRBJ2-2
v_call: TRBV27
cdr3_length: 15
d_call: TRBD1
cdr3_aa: CASSFRGSGTGELFF
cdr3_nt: TGTGCCAGCAGTTTCAGGGGGTCTGGCACCGGGGAGCTGTTTTTT

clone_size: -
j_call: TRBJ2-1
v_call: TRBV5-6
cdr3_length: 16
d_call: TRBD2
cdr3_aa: CASRLGGISGTNEQFF
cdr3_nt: TGTGCCAGCAGATTGGGGGGAATTAGCGGGACAAATGAGCAGTTCTTC

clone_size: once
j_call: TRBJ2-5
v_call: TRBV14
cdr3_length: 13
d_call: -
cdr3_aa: CASSRGIGETQYF
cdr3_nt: TGTGCCAGCAGCCGAGGGATTGGTGAGACCCAGTACTTC

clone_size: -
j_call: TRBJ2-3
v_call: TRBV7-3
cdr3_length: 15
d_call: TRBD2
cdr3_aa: CASSLRLAGGDTQYF
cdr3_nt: TGTGCCAGCAGCCTCCGACTAGCGGGGGGGGATACGCAGTATTTT

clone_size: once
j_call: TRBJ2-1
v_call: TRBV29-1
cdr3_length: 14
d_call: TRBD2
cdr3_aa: CSDAGLDSPNEQFF
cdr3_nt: TGCAGCGACGCGGGACTAGACTCTCCCAATGAGCAGTTCTTC

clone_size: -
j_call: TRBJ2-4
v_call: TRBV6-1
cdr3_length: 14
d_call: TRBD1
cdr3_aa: CASRGTGVLNIQYF
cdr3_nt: TGTGCCAGCAGAGGGACAGGGGTATTAAACATTCAGTACTTC

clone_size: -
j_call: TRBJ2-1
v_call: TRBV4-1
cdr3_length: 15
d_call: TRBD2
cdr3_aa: CASSQRTSGIDEQFF
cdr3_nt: TGCGCCAGCAGCCAACGGACTAGCGGGATAGATGAGCAGTTCTTC

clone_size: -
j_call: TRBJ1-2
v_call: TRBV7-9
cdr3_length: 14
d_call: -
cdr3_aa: CASSHPERVYGYTF
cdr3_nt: TGTGCCAGCAGCCACCCGGAGCGGGTCTATGGCTACACCTTC

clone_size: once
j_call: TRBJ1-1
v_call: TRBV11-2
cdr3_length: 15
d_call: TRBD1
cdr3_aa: CASSYTGQAGFEAFF
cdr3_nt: TGTGCCAGCAGCTATACTGGACAGGCGGGGTTTGAAGCTTTCTTT

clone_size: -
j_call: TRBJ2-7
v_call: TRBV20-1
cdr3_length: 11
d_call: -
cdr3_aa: CSARRVGEQYF
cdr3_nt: TGCAGTGCCCGCCGGGTTGGAGAGCAGTACTTC

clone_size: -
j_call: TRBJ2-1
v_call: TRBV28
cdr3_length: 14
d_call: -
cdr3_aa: CASSFHTSLNEQFF
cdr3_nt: TGTGCCAGCAGTTTCCACACGTCACTAAATGAGCAGTTCTTC

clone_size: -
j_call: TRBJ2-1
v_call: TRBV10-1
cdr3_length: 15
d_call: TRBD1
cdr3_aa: CASSEGQGLYNEQFF
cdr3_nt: TGCGCCAGCAGTGAGGGACAGGGGTTGTACAATGAGCAGTTCTTC

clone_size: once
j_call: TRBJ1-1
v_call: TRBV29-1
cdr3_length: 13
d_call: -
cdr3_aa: CSVEEGRNTEAFF
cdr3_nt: TGCAGCGTTGAAGAAGGGAGAAACACTGAAGCTTTCTTT

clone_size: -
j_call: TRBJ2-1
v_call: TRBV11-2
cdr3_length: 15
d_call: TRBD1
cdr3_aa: CASSDRDSRYNEQFF
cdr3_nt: TGTGCCAGCAGCGATCGGGACAGCCGGTACAATGAGCAGTTCTTC

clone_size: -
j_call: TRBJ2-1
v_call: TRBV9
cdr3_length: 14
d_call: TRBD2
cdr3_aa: CASSVAGGSNEQFF
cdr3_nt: TGTGCCAGCAGCGTAGCGGGCGGGAGCAATGAGCAGTTCTTC

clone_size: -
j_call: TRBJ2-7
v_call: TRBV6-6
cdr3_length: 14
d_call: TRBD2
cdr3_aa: CASKGAGGTYEQYF
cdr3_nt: TGTGCCAGCAAAGGAGCGGGAGGTACTTACGAGCAGTACTTC

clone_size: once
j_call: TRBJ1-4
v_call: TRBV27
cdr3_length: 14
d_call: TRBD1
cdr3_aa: CASRDRPLGGKLFF
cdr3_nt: TGTGCCAGCAGGGACAGGCCTTTGGGGGGAAAACTGTTTTTT

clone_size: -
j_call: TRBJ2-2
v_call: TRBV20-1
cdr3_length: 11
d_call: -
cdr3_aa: CSGTDTGELFF
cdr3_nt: TGCAGTGGTACAGACACCGGGGAGCTGTTTTTT

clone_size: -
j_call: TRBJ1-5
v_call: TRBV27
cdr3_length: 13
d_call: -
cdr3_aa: CASSFRISQPQHF
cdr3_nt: TGTGCCAGCAGTTTTCGTATCAGTCAGCCCCAGCATTTT

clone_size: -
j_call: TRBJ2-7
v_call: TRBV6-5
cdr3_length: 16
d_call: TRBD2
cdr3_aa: CASSYTLAGVSYEQYF
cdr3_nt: TGTGCCAGCAGTTACACCTTAGCGGGGGTCTCCTACGAGCAGTACTTC

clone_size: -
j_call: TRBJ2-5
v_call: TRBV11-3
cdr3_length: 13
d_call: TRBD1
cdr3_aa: CASSLRDRETQYF
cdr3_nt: TGTGCCAGCAGCTTAAGGGACAGAGAGACCCAGTACTTC

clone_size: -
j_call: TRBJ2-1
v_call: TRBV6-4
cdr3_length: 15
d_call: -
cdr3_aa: CASSREPNPYNEQFF
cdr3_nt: TGTGCCAGCAGTAGAGAGCCGAATCCGTACAATGAGCAGTTCTTC